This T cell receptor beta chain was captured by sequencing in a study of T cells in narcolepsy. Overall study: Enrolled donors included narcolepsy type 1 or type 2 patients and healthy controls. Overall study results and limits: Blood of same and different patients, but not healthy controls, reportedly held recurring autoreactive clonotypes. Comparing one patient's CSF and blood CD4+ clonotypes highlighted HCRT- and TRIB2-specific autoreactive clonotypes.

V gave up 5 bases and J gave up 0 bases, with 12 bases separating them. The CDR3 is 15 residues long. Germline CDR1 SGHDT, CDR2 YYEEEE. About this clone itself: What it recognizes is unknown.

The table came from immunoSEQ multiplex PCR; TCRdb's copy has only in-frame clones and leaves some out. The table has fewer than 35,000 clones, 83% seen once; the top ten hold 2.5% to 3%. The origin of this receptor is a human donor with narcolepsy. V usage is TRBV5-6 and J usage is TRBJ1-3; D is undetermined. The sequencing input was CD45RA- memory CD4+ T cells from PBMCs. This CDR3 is CASSEGYPSGNTIYF. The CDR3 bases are TGTGCCAGCAGTGAGGGTTACCCCTCTGGAAACACCATATATTTT. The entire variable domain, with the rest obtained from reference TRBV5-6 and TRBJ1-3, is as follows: DAGVTQSPTHLIKTRGQQVTLRCSPKSGHDTVSWYQQALGQGPQFIFQYYEEEERQRGNFPDRFSGHQFPNYSSELNVNALLLGDSALYLCASSEGYPSGNTIYFGEGSWLTVV.